Listed below are T cell receptor beta chains from one sample, sequenced in a study of T cells in Graves' hyperthyroidism and ophthalmopathy. TCRdb reprocessed the multiplex PCR reads via MiXCR and lists one record per CDR3 protein. The sample records about 360,000 distinct CDR3 sequences, approximately 19% being singletons. Sequenced: blood. Receptors were obtained from a woman aged 18-29 years with Graves' hyperthyroidism. Both conserved end residues are trimmed from each CDR3. Clone size appears in some rows only: once, few, many, or a class for an expanded clone.

>-|TRBJ2-2|TRBV14
ASSPALAGASSGELF
>many|TRBJ2-5|TRBV30
AWGVHAGTQY
>-|TRBJ1-5|TRBV6-2/TRBV6-3
ASSYWTGGGYGNQPQH
>few|TRBJ2-7|TRBV2
ASSRTGLYEQY
>many|TRBJ1-2|TRBV27
ASRKDAASYGYT
>many|TRBJ2-7|TRBV7-2
ASSLALGEQY
>-|TRBJ1-1|TRBV6-1
ASGRAGIMNTEAF
>few|TRBJ1-5|TRBV5-1
ASSLETGGRQPQH
>many|TRBJ1-1|TRBV30
AWTTTATNTEAF
>few|TRBJ1-2|TRBV30
AWSADLPDIGYT
>-|TRBJ1-1|TRBV7-9
ASSPGSIRVTEAF
>many|TRBJ2-2|TRBV10-2
ASTGETFTGELF
>-|TRBJ2-2|TRBV10-2
ASKTGWDTGELF
>-|TRBJ2-2|TRBV12-3/TRBV12-4
ASWGQGRTGELF
>many|TRBJ1-1|TRBV6-2/TRBV6-3
ASSSPIVNTEAF
>few|TRBJ2-5|TRBV6-5
ASSSDRGKTQY
>-|TRBJ2-7|TRBV7-2
ASSFNYRYEQY
>-|TRBJ1-2|TRBV10-3
AISEGRDYGYT
>many|TRBJ1-1|TRBV12-3/TRBV12-4
ASSFGRITEAF
>few|TRBJ2-7|TRBV7-2
ASSPGTTNYEQY
>-|TRBJ1-1|TRBV12-3/TRBV12-4
ASSYGQGATEAF
>few|TRBJ1-2|TRBV12-3/TRBV12-4
ASNGEGARYGYT
>many|TRBJ1-6|TRBV28
ASRHGQGGSPLH